What follows are 11 T cell receptor beta chains derived from one specimen sequenced in a study of cytomegalovirus exposure and HLA in healthy donors. It was with 60 Vbeta and 13 Jbeta primers that the PCR ran. Assay: immunoSEQ multiplex PCR; the TCRdb copy retains only in-frame clones and omits some. The table has roughly 140,000 clones, nearly 80% seen once. Source material: PBMCs. These receptors were obtained from a male donor in good health and CMV-seronegative.

The chain joins TRBV11-3 to TRBJ2-1; D is possibly TRBD2 (5 bases). This CDR3 contains 13 residues. V lost 5 bases to trimming and J lost 6 bases, with 11 bases between them. Germline assignment: CDR1 SGHNT and CDR2 YENEEA. The CDR3 here is CASSRSRGNEQFF. For the CDR3, the DNA is TGTGCCAGCAGCCGTAGTCGGGGCAATGAGCAGTTCTTC.

V and J are TRBV29-1 and TRBJ2-3; weak D call: TRBD1 (5 bases). There are 15 residues in the CDR3. The germline V gene encodes CDR1 SQVTM and CDR2 ANQGSEA. V was trimmed by 4 bases and J by 3 bases, leaving 17 bases between them. The CDR3 loop reads CSVGGRAFGTDTQYF. The CDR3 nucleotides read TGCAGCGTTGGGGGCAGAGCTTTTGGGACAGATACGCAGTATTTT.

The chain has TRBV18 and TRBJ2-2; 7 bases are a match to TRBD2. In germline, CDR1 is KGHSH, CDR2 LQKENI. The CDR3 extends over 16 amino acids. V was pared by 5 bases and J by 0 bases, with 6 bases of the junction left unmatched. The CDR3 reads CASSWAGLANTGELFF. In DNA form, the CDR3 reads TGTGCCAGCTCATGGGCAGGACTAGCGAACACCGGGGAGCTGTTTTTT.

This clone was counted a few times. This chain connects TRBV30 to TRBJ2-3, with a possible D match to TRBD1 (7 bases). This CDR3 contains 18 residues. Germline loops: CDR1 GTSNPN, CDR2 SVGIG (reference sequence). Trimming cost V 5 bases and J 0 bases, with 24 bases left between them. The CDR3 spells CAWRGPLGTAFSTDTQYF. The DNA for the CDR3 is TGTGCCTGGCGGGGGCCTCTCGGGACAGCCTTTAGCACAGATACGCAGTATTTT. Full variable domain (missing parts from reference TRBV30 and TRBJ2-3): SQTIHQWPATLVQPVGSPLSLECTVEGTSNPNLYWYRQAAGRGLQLLFYSVGIGQISSEVPQNLSASRPQDRQFILSSKKLLLSDSGFYLCAWRGPLGTAFSTDTQYFGPGTRLTVL.

The chain recombines TRBV6-1 with TRBJ1-1; TRBD1 might be the D (6 bases). CDR1 is MNHNS and CDR2 is SASEGT in the germline V gene. The CDR3 covers 14 residues. Trimming took off 8 bases at V and 1 base at J, with 14 bases between the two ends. This CDR3 reads CASGSDRPNTEAFF. The CDR3 nucleotides are TGTGCCAGCGGATCGGACAGACCGAACACTGAAGCTTTCTTT.

This chain uses TRBV14 with TRBJ1-2, with D tentatively TRBD1 (6 bases). There are 13 residues in the CDR3. Germline V CDR1 and CDR2: SGHDN, FVKESK. V lost 6 bases to trimming and J lost 4 bases, with 12 bases between them. The CDR3 nucleotides read TGTGCCAGCAGTTCACCACAGGGCTATGGCTACACCTTC. Its translation: CASSSPQGYGYTF.

The table lists this clone with a few counts. The chain recombines TRBV6-5 with TRBJ2-1; 7 bases fit TRBD1. Germline CDR1 is MNHEY and CDR2 is SVGAGI. The CDR3 has 13 amino acids. Losses at the gene ends were 6 bases for V and 9 bases for J; bases not matched to a gene: 8. Here the CDR3 reads CASRDRLQGEQFF. CDR3 nucleotides: TGTGCCAGCAGGGACAGGCTACAGGGTGAGCAGTTCTTC.

V is TRBV6-6 and J is TRBJ2-7; 11 nucleotides match TRBD1. CDR3 size: 14 residues. Germline V CDR1 and CDR2: MNHNY, SVGAGI (reference sequence). V shed 7 bases and J 5 bases; nucleotides not matched to a gene: 7. This chain's CDR3 is CASTSGQGAHEQYF. CDR3 coding DNA: TGTGCCAGCACCTCAGGACAGGGGGCCCACGAGCAGTACTTC.

The chain employs TRBV12-5 and TRBJ2-7; D perhaps matches TRBD1 (6 bases). In germline, CDR1 is LGHNT, CDR2 FRNRAP. V was clipped by 6 bases and J by 3 bases, with 12 bases between them. This CDR3 is built from 13 residues. The CDR3 protein is CASGRDTFYEQYF. Here the CDR3 DNA reads TGTGCTAGTGGGAGGGACACCTTCTACGAGCAGTACTTC.

The chain employs TRBV6-5 and TRBJ1-2; 7 bases agree with TRBD1. Germline V gives CDR1 MNHEY, CDR2 SVGAGI. CDR3 length: 14 amino acids. Trimming removed 6 bases from V and 4 bases from J; junction bases left unmatched: 8. In DNA form, the CDR3 reads TGTGCCAGCAGGCTTCACAGGGGCCCCTATGGCTACACCTTC. The encoded protein is CASRLHRGPYGYTF.

The V call is TRBV19, the J call TRBJ1-2; D remains unclear. Germline loops: CDR1 LNHDA, CDR2 SQIVND (reference sequence). CDR3 size: 12 residues. V was trimmed by 3 bases and J by 8 bases, leaving 10 bases between them. CDR3 sequence (DNA): TGTGCCAGTAGTATTCGGGAGCGAGGCTACACCTTC. Amino acid sequence: CASSIRERGYTF. The full variable domain, completed using reference TRBV19 and TRBJ1-2, is DGGITQSPKYLFRKEGQNVTLSCEQNLNHDAMYWYRQDPGQGLRLIYYSQIVNDFQKGDIAEGYSVSREKKESFPLTVTSAQKNPTAFYLCASSIRERGYTFGSGTRLTVV.